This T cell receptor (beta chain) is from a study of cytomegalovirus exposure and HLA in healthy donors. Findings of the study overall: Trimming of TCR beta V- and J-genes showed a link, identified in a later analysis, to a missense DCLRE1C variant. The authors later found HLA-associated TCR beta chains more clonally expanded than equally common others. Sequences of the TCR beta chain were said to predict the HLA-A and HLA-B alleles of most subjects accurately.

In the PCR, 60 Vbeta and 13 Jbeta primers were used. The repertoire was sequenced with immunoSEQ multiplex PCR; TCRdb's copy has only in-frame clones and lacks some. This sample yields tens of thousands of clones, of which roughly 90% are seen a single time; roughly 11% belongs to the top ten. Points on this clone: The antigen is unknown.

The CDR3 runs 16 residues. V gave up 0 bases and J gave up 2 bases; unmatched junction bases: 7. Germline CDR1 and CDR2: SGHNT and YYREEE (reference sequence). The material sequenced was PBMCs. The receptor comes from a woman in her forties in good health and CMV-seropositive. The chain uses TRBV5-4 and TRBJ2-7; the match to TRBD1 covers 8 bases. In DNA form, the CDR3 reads TGTGCCAGCAGCTTGGGGACAGGGAGACAAACCTACGAGCAGTACTTC. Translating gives CASSLGTGRQTYEQYF.